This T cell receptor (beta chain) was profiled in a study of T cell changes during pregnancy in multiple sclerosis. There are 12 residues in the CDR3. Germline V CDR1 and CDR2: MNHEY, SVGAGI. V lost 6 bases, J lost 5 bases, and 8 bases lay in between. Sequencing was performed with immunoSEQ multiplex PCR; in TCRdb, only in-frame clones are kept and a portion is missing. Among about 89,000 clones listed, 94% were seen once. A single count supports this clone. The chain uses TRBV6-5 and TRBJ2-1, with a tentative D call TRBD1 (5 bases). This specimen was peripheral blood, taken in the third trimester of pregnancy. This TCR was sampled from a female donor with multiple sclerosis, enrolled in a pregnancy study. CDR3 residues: CASSQDNNEQFF. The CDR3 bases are TGTGCCAGCAGCCAGGACAACAATGAGCAGTTCTTC.